Listed here is a single T cell receptor beta chain. V gave up 5 bases and J gave up 3 bases; unmatched junction bases: 12. Germline CDR1 SEHNR, CDR2 FQNEAQ (reference sequence). The CDR3 totals 16 residues. Original processing methods: Reference gene primer amplification in the assay estimated nucleated cell counts. Only in-frame clones appear in the TCRdb table, and some are missing; sequencing was by immunoSEQ multiplex PCR. V and J calls and clone size are copied from that table; D and trimming were computed from the DNA. In the table there are about 170,000 clones, around 78% of which are singletons. Recruits, aged 18 to 89 years, lived in 24 US areas. The data were taken from a study of blood T cell repertoires in COVID-19. Study at large: T cells, B-cell-depleted T cells, or PBMCs supplied cDNA or gDNA.

The sequencing sample was made of PBMCs or T cells enriched from blood (not recorded which). This TCR came from a woman between 50 and 59 years old who had recovered from COVID-19. This chain connects TRBV7-9 to TRBJ2-5, with 7 nucleotides matching TRBD2. The CDR3 DNA reads TGTGCCAGCAGCCCTAAGCCTCAGCGGGATAAAGAGACCCAGTACTTC. It codes for CASSPKPQRDKETQYF.